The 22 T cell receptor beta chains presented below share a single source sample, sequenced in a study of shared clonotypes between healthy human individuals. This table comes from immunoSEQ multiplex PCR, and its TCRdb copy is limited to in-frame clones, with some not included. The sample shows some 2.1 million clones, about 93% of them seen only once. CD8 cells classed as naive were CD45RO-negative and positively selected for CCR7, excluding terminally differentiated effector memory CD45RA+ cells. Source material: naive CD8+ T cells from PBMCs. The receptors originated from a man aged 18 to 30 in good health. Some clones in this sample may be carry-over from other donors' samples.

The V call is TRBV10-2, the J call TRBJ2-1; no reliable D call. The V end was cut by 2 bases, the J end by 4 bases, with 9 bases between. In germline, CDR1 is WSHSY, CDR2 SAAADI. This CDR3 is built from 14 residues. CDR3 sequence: CASSERTTYNEQFF. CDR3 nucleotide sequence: TGCGCCAGCAGTGAGCGGACCACATACAATGAGCAGTTCTTC.

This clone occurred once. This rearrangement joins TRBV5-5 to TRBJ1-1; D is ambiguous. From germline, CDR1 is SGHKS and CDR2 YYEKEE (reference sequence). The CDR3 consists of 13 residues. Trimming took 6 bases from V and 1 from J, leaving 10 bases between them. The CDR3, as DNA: TGTGCCAGCACCCCCTTGCAGAACACTGAAGCTTTCTTT. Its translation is CASTPLQNTEAFF.

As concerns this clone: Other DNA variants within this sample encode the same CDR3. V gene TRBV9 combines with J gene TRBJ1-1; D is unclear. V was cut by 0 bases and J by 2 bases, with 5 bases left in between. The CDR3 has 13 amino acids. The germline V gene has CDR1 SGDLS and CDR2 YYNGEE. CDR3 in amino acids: CASSVGPNTEAFF. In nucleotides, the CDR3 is TGTGCCAGCAGCGTAGGGCCAAACACTGAAGCTTTCTTT.

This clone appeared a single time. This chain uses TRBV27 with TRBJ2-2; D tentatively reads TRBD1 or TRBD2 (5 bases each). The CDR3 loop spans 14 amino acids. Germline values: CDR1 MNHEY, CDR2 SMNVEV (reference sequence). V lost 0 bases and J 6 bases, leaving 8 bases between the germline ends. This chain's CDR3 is CASSLSGTAGELFF. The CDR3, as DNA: TGTGCCAGCAGTTTATCAGGGACGGCCGGGGAGCTGTTTTTT.

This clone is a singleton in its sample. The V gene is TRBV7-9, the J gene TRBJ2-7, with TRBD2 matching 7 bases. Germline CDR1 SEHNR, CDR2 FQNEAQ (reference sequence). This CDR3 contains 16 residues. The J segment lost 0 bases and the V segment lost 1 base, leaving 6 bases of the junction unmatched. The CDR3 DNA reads TGTGCCAGCAGCTTAGAATGGGGAGGGCCCTCCTACGAGCAGTACTTC. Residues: CASSLEWGGPSYEQYF.

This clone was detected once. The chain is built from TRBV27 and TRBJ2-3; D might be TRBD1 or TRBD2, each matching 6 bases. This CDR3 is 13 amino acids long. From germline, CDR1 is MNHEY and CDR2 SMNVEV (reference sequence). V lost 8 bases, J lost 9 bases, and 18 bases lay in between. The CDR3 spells CASRGTLQGTQYF. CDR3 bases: TGTGCCAGCCGGGGGACTCTCCAGGGGACGCAGTATTTT.

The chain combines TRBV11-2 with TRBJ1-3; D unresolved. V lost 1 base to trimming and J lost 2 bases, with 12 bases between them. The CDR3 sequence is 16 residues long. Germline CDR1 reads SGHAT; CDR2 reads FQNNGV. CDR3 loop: CASSLGGGWTGNTIYF. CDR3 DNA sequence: TGTGCCAGCAGCTTAGGTGGAGGGTGGACTGGAAACACCATATATTTT.

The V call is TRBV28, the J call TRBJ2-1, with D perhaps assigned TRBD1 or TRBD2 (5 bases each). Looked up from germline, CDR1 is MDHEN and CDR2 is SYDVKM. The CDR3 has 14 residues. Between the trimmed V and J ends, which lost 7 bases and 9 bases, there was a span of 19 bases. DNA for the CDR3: TGTGCCAGCACCCTTTCGGGGCAGCCCGCTGAGCAGTTCTTC. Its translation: CASTLSGQPAEQFF.

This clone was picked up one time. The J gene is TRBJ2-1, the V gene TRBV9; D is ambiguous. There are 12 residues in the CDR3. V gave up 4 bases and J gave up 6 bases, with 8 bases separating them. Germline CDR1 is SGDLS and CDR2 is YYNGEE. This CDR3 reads CASSFTSNEQFF. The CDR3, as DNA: TGTGCCAGCAGCTTTACTTCCAATGAGCAGTTCTTC.

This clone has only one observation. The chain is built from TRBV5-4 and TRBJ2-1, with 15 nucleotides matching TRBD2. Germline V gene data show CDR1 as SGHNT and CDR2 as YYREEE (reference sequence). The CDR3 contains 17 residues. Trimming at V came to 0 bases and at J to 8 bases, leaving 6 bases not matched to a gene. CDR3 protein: CASSLGGRTSGRDEQFF. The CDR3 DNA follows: TGTGCCAGCAGCTTGGGAGGCCGGACTAGCGGGAGGGATGAGCAGTTCTTC.

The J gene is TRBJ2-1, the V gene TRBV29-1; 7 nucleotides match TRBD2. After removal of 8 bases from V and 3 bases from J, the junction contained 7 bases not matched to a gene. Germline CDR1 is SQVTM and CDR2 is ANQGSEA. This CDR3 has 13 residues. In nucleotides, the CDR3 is TGCAGCTACCGGGGAGGGGTCTACAATGAGCAGTTCTTC. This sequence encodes CSYRGGVYNEQFF.

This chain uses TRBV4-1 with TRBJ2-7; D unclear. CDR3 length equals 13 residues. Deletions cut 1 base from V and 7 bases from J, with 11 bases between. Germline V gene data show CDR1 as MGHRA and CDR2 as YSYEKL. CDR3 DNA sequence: TGCGCCAGCAGCCAAGTAATCAAGGAAGAGCAGTACTTC. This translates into CASSQVIKEEQYF.

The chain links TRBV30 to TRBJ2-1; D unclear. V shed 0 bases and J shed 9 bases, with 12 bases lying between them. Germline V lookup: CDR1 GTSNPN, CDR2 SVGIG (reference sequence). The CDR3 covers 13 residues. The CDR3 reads CAWSVLGWGEQFF. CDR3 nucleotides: TGTGCCTGGAGTGTACTCGGTTGGGGTGAGCAGTTCTTC.

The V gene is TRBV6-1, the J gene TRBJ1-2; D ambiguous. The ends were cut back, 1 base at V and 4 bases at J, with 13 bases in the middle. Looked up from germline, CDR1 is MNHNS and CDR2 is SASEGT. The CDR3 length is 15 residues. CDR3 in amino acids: CASSEGLGSSYGYTF. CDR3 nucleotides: TGTGCCAGCAGTGAAGGGCTCGGGTCCTCCTATGGCTACACCTTC.

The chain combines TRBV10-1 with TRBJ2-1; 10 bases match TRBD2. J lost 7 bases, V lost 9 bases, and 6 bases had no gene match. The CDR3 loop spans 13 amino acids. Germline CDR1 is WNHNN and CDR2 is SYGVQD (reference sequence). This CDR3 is CASSEREGNEQFF. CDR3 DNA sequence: TGCGCCAGTTCAGAGCGGGAGGGGAATGAGCAGTTCTTC.

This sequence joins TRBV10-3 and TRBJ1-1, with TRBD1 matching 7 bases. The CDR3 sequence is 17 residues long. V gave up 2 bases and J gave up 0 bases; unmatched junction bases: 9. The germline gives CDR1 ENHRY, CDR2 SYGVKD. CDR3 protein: CAISEIPGQPLNTEAFF. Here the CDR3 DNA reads TGTGCCATCAGTGAGATACCGGGACAGCCCCTGAACACTGAAGCTTTCTTT.

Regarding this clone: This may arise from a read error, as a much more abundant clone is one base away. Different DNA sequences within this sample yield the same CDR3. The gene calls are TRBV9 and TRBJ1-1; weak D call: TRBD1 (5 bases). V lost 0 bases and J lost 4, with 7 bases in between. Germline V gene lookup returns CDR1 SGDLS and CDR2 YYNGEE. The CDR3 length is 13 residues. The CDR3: CASSVGGTTEAFF. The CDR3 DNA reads TGTGCCAGCAGCGTAGGAGGGACCACTGAAGCTTTCTTT.

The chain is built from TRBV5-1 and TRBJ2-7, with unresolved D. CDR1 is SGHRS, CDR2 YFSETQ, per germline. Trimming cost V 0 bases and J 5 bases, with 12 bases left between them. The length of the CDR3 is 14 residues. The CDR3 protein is CASSLDRRTNEQYF. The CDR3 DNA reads TGCGCCAGCAGCTTGGATAGACGGACGAACGAGCAGTACTTC. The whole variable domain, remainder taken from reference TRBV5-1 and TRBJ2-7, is KAGVTQTPRYLIKTRGQQVTLSCSPISGHRSVSWYQQTPGQGLQFLFEYFSETQRNKGNFPGRFSGRQFSNSRSEMNVSTLELGDSALYLCASSLDRRTNEQYFGPGTRLTVT.

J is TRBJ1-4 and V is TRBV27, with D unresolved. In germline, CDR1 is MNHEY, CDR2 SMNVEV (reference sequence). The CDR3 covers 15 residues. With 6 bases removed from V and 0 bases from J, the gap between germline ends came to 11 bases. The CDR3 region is CASRVGQATNEKLFF. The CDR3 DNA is TGTGCCAGCAGGGTAGGCCAGGCAACTAATGAAAAACTGTTTTTT.

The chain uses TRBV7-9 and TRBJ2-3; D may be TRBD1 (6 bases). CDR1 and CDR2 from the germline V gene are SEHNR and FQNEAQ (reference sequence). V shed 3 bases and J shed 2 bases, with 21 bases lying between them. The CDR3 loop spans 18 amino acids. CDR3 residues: CASSFPPVQQGTTDTQYF. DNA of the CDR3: TGTGCCAGCAGCTTTCCACCCGTTCAGCAGGGGACCACAGATACGCAGTATTTT.

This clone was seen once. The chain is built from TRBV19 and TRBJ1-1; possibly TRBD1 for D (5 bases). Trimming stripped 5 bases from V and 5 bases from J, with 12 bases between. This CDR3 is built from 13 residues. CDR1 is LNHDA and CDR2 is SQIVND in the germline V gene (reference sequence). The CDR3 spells CASSPGRKTEAFF. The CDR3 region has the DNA TGTGCCAGTAGTCCAGGGAGGAAGACTGAAGCTTTCTTT.

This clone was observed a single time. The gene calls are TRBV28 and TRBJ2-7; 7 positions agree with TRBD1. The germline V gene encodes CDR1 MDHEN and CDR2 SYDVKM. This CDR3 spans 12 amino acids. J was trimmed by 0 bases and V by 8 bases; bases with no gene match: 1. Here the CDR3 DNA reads TGTGCCAGCGGGGACAGCTCCTACGAGCAGTACTTC. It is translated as CASGDSSYEQYF. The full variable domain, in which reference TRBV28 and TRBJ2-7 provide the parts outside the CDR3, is DVKVTQSSRYLVKRTGEKVFLECVQDMDHENMFWYRQDPGLGLRLIYFSYDVKMKEKGDIPEGYSVSREKKERFSLILESASTNQTSMYLCASGDSSYEQYFGPGTRLTVT.